These 26 T cell receptor beta chains originate from one sample sequenced in a study of blood T cell repertoires in COVID-19 (dated by TCRdb to the early 2020s). The library was prepared using the immunoSEQ multiplex PCR assay. TCRdb carries this immuneACCESS record with in-frame sequences only. Its versions omit some clonotypes, under half of them owing to an unresolved V gene in the studies checked, with the rest unexplained. The sample table holds 90,000 to 140,000 clones, of which approximately 80% were seen once. The ten largest clonotypes hold about 16% of the sample. Sequenced: peripheral blood. These receptors were obtained from a woman of 80 years or more with acute or convalescent COVID-19.

The chain couples TRBV15 to TRBJ1-4; 7 bases match TRBD1. The V segment lost 0 bases and the J segment 8 bases; nucleotides outside the gene matches: 9. Germline V gene data show CDR1 as LNHNV and CDR2 as YYDKDF (reference sequence). The CDR3 is made up of 16 amino acids. CDR3 sequence: CATSREQGKTGEKLFF. The CDR3 DNA sequence: TGTGCCACCAGCAGAGAACAGGGGAAGACGGGGGAAAAACTGTTTTTT.

V usage is TRBV5-1 and J usage is TRBJ1-3; D gene ambiguous. V was pared by 0 bases and J by 0 bases, with 10 bases between. From germline, CDR1 is SGHRS and CDR2 YFSETQ. This CDR3 region has 16 residues. The CDR3 DNA reads as TGCGCCAGCAGCTTGGGGGCCCAGAGCTCTGGAAACACCATATATTTT. It codes for CASSLGAQSSGNTIYF. Combining the CDR3 with reference TRBV5-1 and TRBJ1-3 gives the whole variable domain KAGVTQTPRYLIKTRGQQVTLSCSPISGHRSVSWYQQTPGQGLQFLFEYFSETQRNKGNFPGRFSGRQFSNSRSEMNVSTLELGDSALYLCASSLGAQSSGNTIYFGEGSWLTVV.

This chain joins TRBV5-1 and TRBJ2-3; 9 nucleotides agree with TRBD2. V shed 8 bases and J 5 bases; nucleotides not matched to a gene: 9. The CDR3 totals 14 residues. Germline V lookup: CDR1 SGHRS, CDR2 YFSETQ. CDR3 DNA: TGCGCCAGTAGAATAGCGGGAGTTCGAGATACGCAGTATTTT. Translating gives CASRIAGVRDTQYF.

On this clone itself: One junction end disagrees with the germline gene, perhaps due to a read error. This sequence joins TRBV18 and TRBJ2-7; D gene uncertain. This CDR3 has 14 residues. Germline assignment: CDR1 KGHSH and CDR2 LQKENI. The CDR3 reads CASSPPSNPYEQYF. The CDR3 DNA reads as TGTGCCAGCTCCCCACCGAGCAATCCCTACGAGCAGTACTTC.

V usage is TRBV29-1 and J usage is TRBJ1-2; the D gene is possibly TRBD1 (5 bases). CDR3 length: 13 residues. V lost 2 bases to trimming and J lost 8 bases, with 15 bases between them. Germline V gives CDR1 SQVTM, CDR2 ANQGSEA. The CDR3 is CSVEPQGSPGYTF. In DNA form, the CDR3 reads TGCAGCGTTGAACCCCAGGGCAGCCCGGGCTACACCTTC.

The rearrangement joins TRBV15 to TRBJ1-1; the D is unclear. Trimming shortened V by 0 bases and J by 4 bases, and 12 bases separated the two germline ends. Germline V gene sequence: CDR1 LNHNV, CDR2 YYDKDF (reference sequence). The CDR3 spans 15 residues. CDR3 amino acids: CATSRDGGRSTEAFF. CDR3 DNA: TGTGCCACCAGCAGAGATGGCGGGAGAAGCACTGAAGCTTTCTTT.

This clone has at least ten counts. This chain joins TRBV5-5 and TRBJ2-7; D call uncertain. The CDR3 has 16 residues. V was trimmed by 0 bases and J by 0 bases, leaving 13 bases between them. CDR1 is SGHKS and CDR2 is YYEKEE in the germline V gene (reference sequence). The CDR3 spells CASSLADRRPSYEQYF. DNA for the CDR3: TGTGCCAGCAGCTTGGCTGATAGGAGACCCTCCTACGAGCAGTACTTC.

This clone was counted only a few times. The chain joins TRBV5-1 to TRBJ1-1; D gene uncertain. V was trimmed by 2 bases and J by 5 bases, leaving 7 bases between them. The germline gives CDR1 SGHRS, CDR2 YFSETQ. This CDR3 comprises 12 residues. DNA for the CDR3: TGCGCCAGCAGCTTCCCAGGAACTGAAGCTTTCTTT. Its translation: CASSFPGTEAFF. Filled out from reference TRBV5-1 and TRBJ1-1, the complete variable domain reads KAGVTQTPRYLIKTRGQQVTLSCSPISGHRSVSWYQQTPGQGLQFLFEYFSETQRNKGNFPGRFSGRQFSNSRSEMNVSTLELGDSALYLCASSFPGTEAFFGQGTRLTVV.

This clone was detected only once. The chain joins TRBV5-1 to TRBJ2-7; 7 bases align to TRBD1. This CDR3 spans 15 amino acids. In germline, CDR1 is SGHRS, CDR2 YFSETQ. V shed 0 bases, J shed 0 bases, and the junction held 3 bases outside the gene matches. Here the CDR3 DNA reads TGCGCCAGCAGCTTGGGGCAGGGGGACTCCTACGAGCAGTACTTC. Protein sequence: CASSLGQGDSYEQYF.

This clone was counted only a few times. The gene calls are TRBV11-2 and TRBJ2-5; 7 bases map to TRBD2. Per the germline V gene, CDR1 is SGHAT and CDR2 is FQNNGV. V trimming: 0 bases; J trimming: 4 bases; junction bases outside the gene matches: 8. CDR3 size: 16 residues. The CDR3 here is CASSLDLGRALETQYF. In DNA form, the CDR3 reads TGTGCCAGCAGCTTAGACTTAGGGAGGGCATTAGAGACCCAGTACTTC.

The rearrangement links TRBV10-3 to TRBJ2-3; no reliable D call. The CDR3 extends over 13 amino acids. The germline V gene encodes CDR1 ENHRY and CDR2 SYGVKD. The V and J ends lost 2 bases and 0 bases respectively, with 3 bases between them. The CDR3 is CAISEPSTDTQYF. Here the CDR3 DNA reads TGTGCCATCAGTGAGCCTAGCACAGATACGCAGTATTTT.

The table lists this clone with a few counts. CDR3 residues: CASSLTSGSSTDTQYF. The CDR3 bases are TGTGCCAGCAGCTTGACTAGCGGGTCCTCCACAGATACGCAGTATTTT. The J gene is TRBJ2-3, the V gene TRBV7-9, with 10 bases lining up with TRBD2. Germline V gene data show CDR1 as SEHNR and CDR2 as FQNEAQ (reference sequence). CDR3 length: 16 residues. V was clipped by 3 bases and J by 2 bases; unmatched bases: 5.

This clone was seen a few times. This chain connects TRBV4-1 to TRBJ2-6; a weak D match, TRBD1 (5 bases). The CDR3 contains 16 residues. V was cut by 3 bases and J by 5 bases, with 14 bases left in between. The germline V gene has CDR1 MGHRA and CDR2 YSYEKL. Written as DNA, the CDR3 is TGCGCCAGCAGCCACATATCAGGGCGAAGGGCCAACGTCCTGACTTTC. Its protein is CASSHISGRRANVLTF.

This chain connects TRBV29-1 to TRBJ2-7, with 12 nucleotides matching TRBD2. The CDR3 spans 16 residues. Germline CDR1 and CDR2: SQVTM and ANQGSEA. V dropped 3 bases and J dropped 3; count of bases not matched to a gene: 9. CDR3 loop: CSVERLAGEGVYEQYF. The CDR3 nucleotides read TGCAGCGTTGAGAGACTAGCGGGAGAAGGGGTCTACGAGCAGTACTTC.

The gene calls are TRBV2 and TRBJ1-3; the match to TRBD1 covers 7 bases. Per germline, CDR1 SNHLY and CDR2 FYNNEI. This CDR3 has 15 amino acids. Losses at the gene ends were 6 bases for V and 6 bases for J; bases not matched to a gene: 11. The CDR3 is CASRGDRASLNTIYF. The CDR3 region has the DNA TGTGCCAGCAGGGGAGACAGGGCCTCTTTAAACACCATATATTTT.

This clone was seen once. The V call is TRBV5-1, the J call TRBJ1-1, with TRBD1 identical over 8 bases. The V and J ends lost 3 bases and 7 bases, in that order; junction bases with no gene match: 5. The CDR3 has 13 amino acids. CDR1 SGHRS and CDR2 YFSETQ come from the germline V gene. The CDR3 sequence is CASSSGQGFEAFF. CDR3 sequence (DNA): TGCGCCAGCAGCTCCGGACAGGGCTTTGAAGCTTTCTTT.

The rearrangement joins TRBV27 to TRBJ2-1, with TRBD2 identical over 11 bases. The CDR3 spans 14 residues. The J segment lost 9 bases and the V segment lost 8 bases, leaving 9 bases of the junction unmatched. Germline CDR1 reads MNHEY; CDR2 reads SMNVEV (reference sequence). As DNA, the CDR3 is TGTGCCAGCTATACTAGCGGGAGACCCGGTGAGCAGTTCTTC. It specifies CASYTSGRPGEQFF.

This chain uses TRBV7-2 with TRBJ2-1; the D gene is possibly TRBD2 (6 bases). The CDR3 sequence is 16 residues long. Trimming took 2 bases from V and 2 from J, leaving 13 bases between them. Germline V gene data show CDR1 as SGHTA and CDR2 as FQGNSA. The CDR3 here is CASSLWGDLTYNEQFF. CDR3 nucleotides: TGTGCCAGCAGCTTATGGGGGGACCTGACCTACAATGAGCAGTTCTTC.

CDR3 protein: CASSPLGAGSYEQYF. CDR3 DNA sequence: TGTGCCAGCAGCCCCTTGGGCGCGGGCTCCTACGAGCAGTACTTC. The gene calls are TRBV5-5 and TRBJ2-7; D is possibly TRBD2 (5 bases). V lost 4 bases and J 0 bases, leaving 14 bases between the germline ends. The germline CDR1 and CDR2 sequences are SGHKS and YYEKEE (reference sequence). There are 15 residues in the CDR3. Complete variable domain (other parts from reference TRBV5-5 and TRBJ2-7): DAGVTQSPTHLIKTRGQQVTLRCSPISGHKSVSWYQQVLGQGPQFIFQYYEKEERGRGNFPDRFSARQFPNYSSELNVNALLLGDSALYLCASSPLGAGSYEQYFGPGTRLTVT.

This clone was seen a single time. The chain joins TRBV7-9 to TRBJ2-1; 8 nucleotides align to TRBD1. Germline CDR1 is SEHNR and CDR2 is FQNEAQ (reference sequence). The CDR3 is 15 amino acids. With 4 bases clipped from V and 5 bases from J, the junction kept 7 bases outside the gene matches. The CDR3 loop is CASSYRTGSDNEQFF. The CDR3 DNA reads TGTGCCAGCAGCTACCGGACAGGGTCCGACAATGAGCAGTTCTTC.

V and J are TRBV4-2 and TRBJ2-1; D possibly corresponds to TRBD2 (6 bases). Germline V CDR1 and CDR2: LGHNA, YNFKEQ. CDR3 length: 16 amino acids. The ends were cut back, 0 bases at V and 4 bases at J, with 13 bases in the middle. The CDR3 DNA sequence: TGTGCCAGCAGCCAAGAGGGAGGTGCGAGGTACAATGAGCAGTTCTTC. Protein sequence: CASSQEGGARYNEQFF.

The V and J genes are TRBV29-1 and TRBJ2-3; 12 nucleotides agree with TRBD2. The CDR3 has 15 amino acids. J gave up 1 base and V 4 bases, and 3 bases lay outside the gene matches. Germline values: CDR1 SQVTM, CDR2 ANQGSEA. CDR3: CSVGGLAGRTDTQYF. The DNA for the CDR3 is TGCAGCGTTGGAGGACTAGCGGGACGCACAGATACGCAGTATTTT.

The V gene is TRBV5-1, the J gene TRBJ2-5; TRBD1 aligns across 8 bases. CDR1 SGHRS and CDR2 YFSETQ come from the germline V gene. The V segment lost 5 bases and the J segment 1 base; nucleotides outside the gene matches: 7. This CDR3 spans 15 amino acids. CDR3: CASRPTGVIQETQYF. The DNA of the CDR3 is TGCGCCAGCAGACCGACAGGGGTTATCCAAGAGACCCAGTACTTC.

This chain uses TRBV7-8 with TRBJ1-2; 7 bases line up with TRBD1. Germline V gene sequence: CDR1 SGHVS, CDR2 FQNEAQ. V dropped 3 bases and J dropped 3; count of bases not matched to a gene: 7. The CDR3 is made up of 15 amino acids. The DNA for the CDR3 is TGTGCCAGCAGCTTGACAGGGAGTAAGGACTATGGCTACACCTTC. It codes for CASSLTGSKDYGYTF.

This chain connects TRBV4-1 to TRBJ2-1; TRBD2 aligns across 7 bases. The CDR3 totals 14 residues. Trimming took 8 bases from V and 3 from J; bases not matched to a gene: 7. The V gene's germline CDR1 is MGHRA and CDR2 YSYEKL. The chain's CDR3 is CASRRGGSYNEQFF. The CDR3 DNA reads as TGCGCCAGCCGCCGGGGCGGGAGCTACAATGAGCAGTTCTTC.

This chain connects TRBV11-2 to TRBJ1-4; D possibly corresponds to TRBD1 (5 bases). This CDR3 is 14 amino acids long. V lost 3 bases, J lost 6 bases, and 11 bases lay in between. In germline, CDR1 is SGHAT, CDR2 FQNNGV. CDR3 DNA: TGTGCCAGCAGCTTCGATGGGGGGGATGAAAAACTGTTTTTT. Amino acids: CASSFDGGDEKLFF.